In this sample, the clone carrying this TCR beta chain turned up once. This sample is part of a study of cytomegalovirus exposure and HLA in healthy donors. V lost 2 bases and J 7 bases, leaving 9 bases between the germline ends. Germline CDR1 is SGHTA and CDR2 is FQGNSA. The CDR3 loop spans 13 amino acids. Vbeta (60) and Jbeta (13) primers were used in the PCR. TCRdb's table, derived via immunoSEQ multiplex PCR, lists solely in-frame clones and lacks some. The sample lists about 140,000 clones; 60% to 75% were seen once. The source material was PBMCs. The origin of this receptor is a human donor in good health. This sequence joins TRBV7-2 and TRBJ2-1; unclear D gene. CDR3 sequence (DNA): TGTGCCAGCAGCTTAAGCCGCCAAAATGAGCAGTTCTTC. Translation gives CASSLSRQNEQFF.